The 27 T cell receptor beta chains in this list originate from one sample, sequenced in a study of radiation and T cells in renal cell carcinoma (dated by TCRdb to about 2020). Library creation used the immunoSEQ multiplex PCR assay. The clones in this table, taken by TCRdb from immuneACCESS, are in-frame only. Not every clone is retained; where verified, under half of the shortfall comes from an unresolved V gene, and the cause of the rest is unknown. In this sample the table shows 100,000 to 150,000 clones, approximately 90% of which occur a single time. The biggest ten clones account for 5.8% of the sample. Per the publication, the time point label means: blood 2 weeks post-SBRT. The treatment or condition label on this specimen signifies: 15 Gy SBRT to primary tumor, nephrectomy 4 weeks later. The input for sequencing was blood, taken from a patient whose treatment included radiotherapy and nephrectomy. Receptors were obtained from a woman aged 70-85 years with renal cell carcinoma.

This clone has only one observation. This chain connects TRBV9 to TRBJ2-1; 12 bases map to TRBD2. Trimming at V came to 0 bases and at J to 7 bases, leaving 2 bases not matched to a gene. CDR1 and CDR2 from the germline V gene are SGDLS and YYNGEE. This CDR3 has 15 amino acids. The CDR3: CASSVVTSGGNEQFF. The CDR3 DNA is TGTGCCAGCAGCGTAGTAACTAGCGGGGGGAATGAGCAGTTCTTC.

Only a few counts were recorded for this clone. The rearrangement uses TRBV4-1 and TRBJ1-5, with a tentative D call TRBD1 (6 bases). The V end was cut by 4 bases, the J end by 7 bases, with 11 bases between. Germline values: CDR1 MGHRA, CDR2 YSYEKL. The CDR3 sequence is 13 residues long. CDR3 amino acids: CASSPGVRQPQHF. The CDR3 nucleotides read TGCGCCAGCAGCCCAGGGGTACGCCAGCCCCAGCATTTT.

The chain is built from TRBV5-1 and TRBJ1-1; 12 nucleotides line up with TRBD1. Germline values: CDR1 SGHRS, CDR2 YFSETQ. The trim removed 6 bases at V and 5 bases at J, leaving 8 bases unmatched. This CDR3 contains 15 residues. In nucleotides, the CDR3 is TGCGCCAGCAAAGGTGGGACAGGGGGCAGTACTGAAGCTTTCTTT. Protein: CASKGGTGGSTEAFF.

This rearrangement joins TRBV18 to TRBJ1-1, with a possible D match to TRBD1 (5 bases). Per germline, CDR1 KGHSH and CDR2 LQKENI. Deletions cut 2 bases from V and 1 base from J, with 8 bases between. The CDR3 is 14 amino acids. CDR3: CASSPFGGNTEAFF. The DNA for the CDR3 is TGTGCCAGCTCACCATTTGGGGGGAACACTGAAGCTTTCTTT.

About this clone itself: Compared with germline, one end of the junction differs, possibly owing to a read error. The chain couples TRBV28 to TRBJ2-6; 9 nucleotides align to TRBD1. Germline V gives CDR1 MDHEN, CDR2 SYDVKM. CDR3 size: 20 residues. The CDR3 DNA sequence: TGTGCCAGCCGTTTCCCCCTACTGACAGGGGGAGAGGCTGGGGCCAACGTCCTGACTTTC. Translated, it gives CASRFPLLTGGEAGANVLTF.

The count of this clone is one. The DNA for the CDR3 is TGTGCCAGCAGCTTCGACCGAACCAGGGATAACACTGAAGCTTTCTTT. This gives the protein CASSFDRTRDNTEAFF. The chain is built from TRBV11-3 and TRBJ1-1; maybe TRBD1 (5 bases). Between the trimmed V and J ends, which lost 3 bases and 2 bases, there was a span of 16 bases. The V gene's germline CDR1 is SGHNT and CDR2 YENEEA. This CDR3 has 16 residues. Combining the CDR3 with reference TRBV11-3 and TRBJ1-1 gives the whole variable domain EAGVVQSPRYKIIEKKQPVAFWCNPISGHNTLYWYLQNLGQGPELLIRYENEEAVDDSQLPKDRFSAERLKGVDSTLKIQPAELGDSAVYLCASSFDRTRDNTEAFFGQGTRLTVV.

The genes are TRBV29-1 and TRBJ2-3; weak D call: TRBD2 (5 bases). The CDR3 runs to 11 residues. Germline V CDR1 and CDR2: SQVTM, ANQGSEA. Trimming cost V 6 bases and J 4 bases, with 8 bases left between them. The CDR3 sequence: CSVSSPDTQYF. CDR3 DNA: TGCAGCGTCTCTAGCCCAGATACGCAGTATTTT.

The chain uses TRBV18 and TRBJ2-4; D uncertain. The CDR3 has 14 amino acids. V lost 1 base and J 6 bases, leaving 10 bases between the germline ends. Germline CDR1 KGHSH, CDR2 LQKENI. CDR3 coding DNA: TGTGCCAGCTCACCACAGCCCGGATTAAACATTCAGTACTTC. Encoded protein: CASSPQPGLNIQYF. The whole variable domain, filled in from reference TRBV18 and TRBJ2-4, reads NAGVMQNPRHLVRRRGQEARLRCSPMKGHSHVYWYRQLPEEGLKFMVYLQKENIIDESGMPKERFSAEFPKEGPSILRIQQVVRGDSAAYFCASSPQPGLNIQYFGAGTRLSVL.

This clone was picked up one time. The chain recombines TRBV6-5 with TRBJ1-3; D unclear. Per the germline V gene, CDR1 is MNHEY and CDR2 is SVGAGI. The length of the CDR3 is 13 residues. Trimming pared 6 bases from V and 4 bases from J, leaving 10 bases between. The CDR3 is CASRPPLGNTIYF. CDR3 in DNA: TGTGCCAGCAGACCCCCACTGGGAAACACCATATATTTT.

This chain uses TRBV19 with TRBJ1-2, with D uncertain. The CDR3 length is 15 residues. Between the trimmed V and J ends, which lost 0 bases and 2 bases, there was a span of 10 bases. Germline-derived CDR1 and CDR2 are LNHDA and SQIVND (reference sequence). CDR3 sequence reads: CASSIDPARNYGYTF. As DNA, the CDR3 is TGTGCCAGTAGTATAGATCCGGCACGCAACTATGGCTACACCTTC.

The rearrangement links TRBV5-1 to TRBJ2-5, with D tentatively TRBD1 (5 bases). V was pared by 0 bases and J by 3 bases, with 9 bases between. This CDR3 spans 14 amino acids. Germline lookup yields CDR1 SGHRS and CDR2 YFSETQ. For the CDR3, the DNA is TGCGCCAGCAGCTTGGTTGTAGGGGAAGAGACCCAGTACTTC. Translating it yields CASSLVVGEETQYF.

In this sample, this clone turned up once. The V and J genes are TRBV11-3 and TRBJ2-1, with D perhaps matching TRBD1 (5 bases). This CDR3 has 12 residues. V was clipped by 1 base and J by 8 bases, with 6 bases between them. CDR1 SGHNT and CDR2 YENEEA come from the germline V gene. Written as DNA, the CDR3 is TGTGCCAGCAGCTTAGCAGGGTATGAGCAGTTCTTC. Its protein is CASSLAGYEQFF.

The gene calls are TRBV2 and TRBJ2-1; TRBD2 matches at 10 bases. The CDR3 is 16 residues long. With V trimmed by 3 bases and J by 3 bases, 5 bases remained unmatched. Germline lookup yields CDR1 SNHLY and CDR2 FYNNEI. CDR3: CASSETLAGYYNEQFF. As DNA, the CDR3 is TGTGCCAGCAGTGAGACACTAGCGGGATACTACAATGAGCAGTTCTTC.

The CDR3 nucleotides read TGTGCCAGCACTCAGGACAGTAATAATTCACCCCTCCACTTT. As protein: CASTQDSNNSPLHF. The chain combines TRBV2 with TRBJ1-6, with D tentatively TRBD1 (6 bases). The germline gives CDR1 SNHLY, CDR2 FYNNEI. The germline V and J ends were trimmed by 7 bases and 5 bases, with 12 bases remaining between them. This CDR3 contains 14 residues.

V is TRBV6-4 and J is TRBJ1-2, with D unclear. Germline loops: CDR1 MRHNA, CDR2 SNTAGT. Trimming removed 4 bases at V and 4 bases at J, with 10 bases between. This CDR3 contains 13 residues. The DNA for the CDR3 is TGTGCCAGCAGTGGCGGCAGGCCCTATGGCTACACCTTC. Protein sequence: CASSGGRPYGYTF.

CDR3: CASSQEYAGGTDTQYF. The CDR3 DNA sequence: TGCGCCAGCAGCCAAGAGTATGCGGGCGGCACAGATACGCAGTATTTT. V usage is TRBV4-1 and J usage is TRBJ2-3; weak D call: TRBD2 (5 bases). The V gene lost 0 bases and the J gene lost 1 base, with 11 bases spanning the gap. Germline CDR1 and CDR2: MGHRA and YSYEKL. The CDR3 totals 16 residues.

The CDR3 here is CASSQGQIRNEKLFF. DNA for the CDR3: TGTGCCAGCAGCCAGGGTCAGATCCGTAATGAAAAACTGTTTTTT. The chain links TRBV5-4 to TRBJ1-4; TRBD1 is a possible D gene (5 bases). Trimming removed 4 bases from V and 4 bases from J, with 14 bases in between. The CDR3 consists of 15 residues. CDR1 SGHNT and CDR2 YYREEE come from the germline V gene (reference sequence).

This chain joins TRBV5-6 and TRBJ1-1, with 9 nucleotides matching TRBD1. CDR3 length: 15 amino acids. CDR1 and CDR2 from the germline V gene are SGHDT and YYEEEE. The V gene end was trimmed by 1 base and the J gene end by 2 bases; junction bases not matched to a gene: 3. The CDR3 region has the DNA TGTGCCAGCAGCTTGATGGGACAGGGAAACACTGAAGCTTTCTTT. As protein: CASSLMGQGNTEAFF.

This clone was seen a few times. The rearrangement uses TRBV2 and TRBJ2-5; no definite D call. This CDR3 region has 11 residues. The germline V gene encodes CDR1 SNHLY and CDR2 FYNNEI. Between the trimmed V and J ends, which lost 4 bases and 9 bases, there was a span of 9 bases. In DNA, the CDR3 is TGTGCCAGCAGTGCCCGCCCAGCCCAGTACTTC. Translated, it gives CASSARPAQYF.

V usage is TRBV28 and J usage is TRBJ1-4; the match to TRBD1 covers 9 bases. Germline trimming cut 1 base from V and 10 bases from J; bases unmatched to any gene: 7. This CDR3 region has 15 residues. Germline V gene data show CDR1 as MDHEN and CDR2 as SYDVKM. The chain's CDR3 is CASSLSRTGERKLFF. Here the CDR3 DNA reads TGTGCCAGCAGTTTATCCCGGACAGGGGAGCGAAAACTGTTTTTT.

This clone was seen a handful of times. The chain carries TRBV30 and TRBJ1-1; D call uncertain. Germline-derived CDR1 and CDR2 are GTSNPN and SVGIG (reference sequence). V was clipped by 2 bases and J by 0 bases, with 13 bases between them. The CDR3 totals 15 residues. In nucleotides, the CDR3 is TGTGCCTGGAGTACCCAGGCCGGGATGAACACTGAAGCTTTCTTT. The encoded protein is CAWSTQAGMNTEAFF.

This clone appeared once. CDR3 in amino acids: CASSFSGGASYNEQFF. The CDR3 DNA is TGTGCCAGCAGTTTTAGCGGGGGGGCCTCCTACAATGAGCAGTTCTTC. The chain links TRBV9 to TRBJ2-1, with 11 nucleotides matching TRBD2. J gave up 0 bases and V 5 bases, and 4 bases lay outside the gene matches. Per the germline V gene, CDR1 is SGDLS and CDR2 is YYNGEE. This CDR3 has 16 amino acids.

The chain employs TRBV10-3 and TRBJ1-5, with TRBD1 as a possible D gene (5 bases). CDR3 length: 14 amino acids. Germline V gene sequence: CDR1 ENHRY, CDR2 SYGVKD. Trimming shortened V by 0 bases and J by 5 bases, and 8 bases separated the two germline ends. CDR3 DNA sequence: TGTGCCATCAGTGAGTCTCCAGGGTATCAGCCCCAGCATTTT. Its protein product is CAISESPGYQPQHF.

This CDR3 reads CASSLIRGTEAFF. The DNA for the CDR3 is TGTGCCAGCAGCCTTATTAGAGGGACTGAAGCTTTCTTT. This sequence joins TRBV11-3 and TRBJ1-1; unclear D gene. The CDR3 length is 13 residues. Per germline, CDR1 SGHNT and CDR2 YENEEA. V was shortened by 5 bases and J by 5 bases, with 12 bases between the two germline ends.

The rearrangement uses TRBV6-1 and TRBJ1-1; 9 nucleotides line up with TRBD1. Germline assignment: CDR1 MNHNS and CDR2 SASEGT. This CDR3 comprises 15 residues. Losses at the gene ends were 6 bases for V and 5 bases for J; bases not matched to a gene: 10. CDR3 loop: CASRTSLTGGTEAFF. DNA for the CDR3: TGTGCCAGCAGAACGAGTTTGACAGGGGGAACTGAAGCTTTCTTT.

The chain recombines TRBV28 with TRBJ2-5; D possibly corresponds to TRBD1 (6 bases). This CDR3 has 14 residues. Germline CDR1 MDHEN, CDR2 SYDVKM. The ends were cut back, 6 bases at V and 2 bases at J, with 13 bases in the middle. CDR3 DNA: TGTGCCAGCAGAATGACAGGCAGGCAAGAGACCCAGTACTTC. This sequence encodes CASRMTGRQETQYF.

This clone was seen once. The V gene is TRBV7-2, the J gene TRBJ2-1; tentative D call: TRBD2 (7 bases). The CDR3 has 16 amino acids. Per the germline V gene, CDR1 is SGHTA and CDR2 is FQGNSA. V shed 3 bases and J shed 8 bases, with 20 bases lying between them. The DNA of the CDR3 is TGTGCCAGCAGCTTCCAGCCGGGGGGCCGTGAAGATGAGCAGTTCTTC. It yields the protein CASSFQPGGREDEQFF.